This entry describes one T cell receptor (beta chain). One junction end does not reproduce the germline sequence, and a read error may be involved. The entry originates in a study of CD4 and CD8 cells across lung adenocarcinoma regions. Samples came from patients with localized non-small cell lung adenocarcinoma. TCRdb re-called the PCR reads with MiXCR, one entry per CDR3 protein. The sample holds about 11,000 distinct CDR3 sequences, approximately 50% seen once. CDR3 size: 18 residues. The V gene's germline CDR1 is MNHNS and CDR2 SASEGT. The clonotype originates from a female donor with lung adenocarcinoma. The CD4 and CD8 labels of this study may be unreliable. V gene TRBV6-1 combines with J gene TRBJ2-1, with D perhaps TRBD1 or TRBD2 (6 bases each). The J call may be in error: the DNA end matches TRBJ2-5 better. Sequenced: CD8+ T cells from the center of a lung tumor. The CDR3 nucleotides read TGTGCGGGTTGTGAAGGGGGGCTCGGGGGCCGTGACCAAGACACCCAGTACTTC. This sequence encodes CAGCEGGLGGRDQDTQYF.